These T cell receptor beta chains were read from a single sample in a study of blood T cell repertoires in COVID-19. Only in-frame clones appear in the TCRdb table, and some are missing; sequencing was by immunoSEQ multiplex PCR. The sample has about 490,000 clones, roughly 88% seen once; the top ten hold more than 3%. The sequenced sample consisted of peripheral blood. Source of these receptors: a human donor in a cohort sampled during active COVID-19. Each CDR3 is given with its conserved first and last residue. Each record gives: V gene, clone size, J gene, D gene, CDR3 DNA, CDR3 protein. D genes are given only for firm matches. Clone size, where shown, is once, few, many, or a class for clones that have expanded.

TRBV18	once	TRBJ2-3	TRBD2	TGTGCCAGCTCGCTCCTAGGGACTAGCGGGAGAGTAGATACGCAGTATTTT	CASSLLGTSGRVDTQYF
TRBV5-4	.	TRBJ1-2	.	TGTGCCAGCAGCCGGAGACGGACTAACTATGGCTACACCTTC	CASSRRRTNYGYTF
TRBV7-6	.	TRBJ1-2	TRBD1	TGTGCCAGCAGCTTAGGGGTCCCAAGACAGGGCTATGGCTACACCTTC	CASSLGVPRQGYGYTF
TRBV19	few	TRBJ2-1	.	TGTGCCAGTAGACCACAAGTATCAAACAATGAGCAGTTCTTC	CASRPQVSNNEQFF
TRBV28	once	TRBJ1-4	.	TGTGCCAGCAGTTTACATCCAATAGAGGAAAAACTGTTTTTT	CASSLHPIEEKLFF
TRBV12-3/TRBV12-4	.	TRBJ2-7	TRBD1	TGTGCCAGCAGTTTGGGACAGGCACGGCAGTACTTC	CASSLGQARQYF
TRBV19	.	TRBJ2-7	TRBD1	TGTGCCAGTAGTATAGGGACAGGGTCGTACGAGCAGTACTTC	CASSIGTGSYEQYF
TRBV4-2	few	TRBJ1-6	.	TGTGCCAGCAGCCTAAGACTCAGGAGGGATTCACCCCTCCACTTT	CASSLRLRRDSPLHF
TRBV27	once	TRBJ2-3	.	TGTGCCAGCCATAAGGGGATCCCCACAGATACGCAGTATTTT	CASHKGIPTDTQYF
TRBV6-5	.	TRBJ1-4	.	TGTGCCAGCAGTTACTCGTCAGGGAAAACTAATGAAAAACTGTTTTTT	CASSYSSGKTNEKLFF
TRBV7-2	once	TRBJ2-1	.	TGTGCCAGCAGCTTATTTAGCCTTAACCTCAATGAGCAGTTCTTC	CASSLFSLNLNEQFF
TRBV10-3	.	TRBJ1-1	.	TGTGCCATCAGTGTCAGGCAGGACACTGAAGCTTTCTTT	CAISVRQDTEAFF
TRBV14	.	TRBJ2-5	TRBD2	TGTGCCAGCAGCCAAGGGGGTGGACTAGCGGGAGGCCAAGAGACCCAGTACTTC	CASSQGGGLAGGQETQYF
TRBV28	once	TRBJ1-3	TRBD1	TGTGCCAGCAGGGGGACCGGGACAGGGGGCTCTGGAAACACCATATATTTT	CASRGTGTGGSGNTIYF
TRBV18	few	TRBJ1-1	TRBD1	TGTGCCAGCTCACTTTTAACAGGGGGTGAAGCTTTCTTT	CASSLLTGGEAFF
TRBV11-3	.	TRBJ2-7	.	TGTGCCAGCAGCCCGACTACAGGGTCGTACGAGCAGTACTTC	CASSPTTGSYEQYF
TRBV11-3	.	TRBJ2-3	TRBD2	TGTGCCAGCAGCTCGGGGACTAGCGGACCGGAGGCCACAGATACGCAGTATTTT	CASSSGTSGPEATDTQYF
TRBV6-5	.	TRBJ1-2	.	TGTGCCAGCAGCCTTGACACTTACTATGGCTACACCTTC	CASSLDTYYGYTF
TRBV7-2	.	TRBJ2-1	TRBD2	TGTGCCAGCAGCTTGAGTAGCGGGAGGGCGAATGAGCAGTTCTTC	CASSLSSGRANEQFF
TRBV19	.	TRBJ1-1	.	TGTGCCAGTAGTATAGGGGGACGGCGGGGGAACACTGAAGCTTTCTTT	CASSIGGRRGNTEAFF
TRBV18	.	TRBJ1-5	.	TGTGCCAGCTCACCAGCCCGGACAGTCAATCAGCCCCAGCATTTT	CASSPARTVNQPQHF
TRBV19	.	TRBJ1-1	TRBD1	TGTGCCAGTAGTACGACAGGGTCAACTGAAGCTTTCTTT	CASSTTGSTEAFF
TRBV7-3	few	TRBJ2-7	TRBD2	TGTGCCAGCAGCCCACAGCCTAGCGGGAGTAAAGACGAGCAGTACTTC	CASSPQPSGSKDEQYF
TRBV30	.	TRBJ2-1	TRBD1	TGTGCCTGGACGCACGGGACAGGGGACAATGAGCAGTTCTTC	CAWTHGTGDNEQFF
TRBV6-2/TRBV6-3	.	TRBJ2-7	.	TGTGCCAGCAGTCCCACGACAGTTCGGAGCGAGCAGTACTTC	CASSPTTVRSEQYF
TRBV5-6	.	TRBJ2-7	.	TGTGCCAGCAGCTTTGAGGGTGGCGCCTACGAGCAGTACTTC	CASSFEGGAYEQYF
TRBV6-2/TRBV6-3	.	TRBJ2-7	.	TGTGCCAGCAGTTCCAGGGGCGAGCAGTACTTC	CASSSRGEQYF
TRBV2	.	TRBJ2-1	TRBD2	TGTGCCAGCAGTGAGTGGCGGGAGGCCCTCAATGAGCAGTTCTTC	CASSEWREALNEQFF
TRBV28	.	TRBJ2-5	.	TGTGCCAGCAGTTCCCTGTGGGGGAGGTACCAAGAGACCCAGTACTTC	CASSSLWGRYQETQYF
TRBV6-7	.	TRBJ2-1	TRBD2	TGTGCCAGCAGTTACAGGGCTAGCGGGAGGCATGAGCAGTTCTTC	CASSYRASGRHEQFF
TRBV30	.	TRBJ2-1	.	TGTGCCTGGAGTGTCTACCCCCCTTCTAGCCCCTCCTACAATGAGCAGTTCTTC	CAWSVYPPSSPSYNEQFF
TRBV18	.	TRBJ1-1	.	TGTGCCAGCTCACCTATAGGGGTGAACACTGAAGCTTTCTTT	CASSPIGVNTEAFF
TRBV27	.	TRBJ2-3	.	TGTGCCAGCAGTTTAGGCCCCGATACGCAGTATTTT	CASSLGPDTQYF
TRBV10-3	once	TRBJ2-3	.	TGTGCCATCAGTTCAACAGGGGAGGGCACAGATACGCAGTATTTT	CAISSTGEGTDTQYF
TRBV29-1	once	TRBJ1-3	.	TGCAGCGCCATCCCCACAGGGCGAGGAAACACCATATATTTT	CSAIPTGRGNTIYF
TRBV6-2/TRBV6-3	.	TRBJ2-1	TRBD2	TGTGCCAGCAGTACTAACAGGGCAACTAGCGGGAGTCTATACAATGAGCAGTTCTTC	CASSTNRATSGSLYNEQFF
TRBV10-3	.	TRBJ1-1	.	TGTGCCATCAGTGAGTCAGAGACAGGAGAGGACACTGAAGCTTTCTTT	CAISESETGEDTEAFF
TRBV11-2	.	TRBJ2-1	.	TGTGCCAGCAGCTCGCGACTTGGCTCCTACAATGAGCAGTTCTTC	CASSSRLGSYNEQFF
TRBV7-8	.	TRBJ2-3	TRBD2	TGTGCCAGCAGCTTAGGGGCGGGAGGTACAGATACGCAGTATTTT	CASSLGAGGTDTQYF
TRBV23-1	once	TRBJ2-5	.	TGCGCCAGCAGTCAAGAGGACTGCTACGGGGAGACCCAGTACTTC	CASSQEDCYGETQYF
TRBV15	.	TRBJ1-2	TRBD1	TGTGCCACCAGCAGACCCACAGGGGGCAAAGGCATAAATGGCTACACCTTC	CATSRPTGGKGINGYTF
TRBV29-1	.	TRBJ1-1	TRBD1	TGCAGCGTGACCGGGACAGAATTGAGGGGCACTGAAGCTTTCTTT	CSVTGTELRGTEAFF
TRBV10-3	once	TRBJ1-2	TRBD1	TGTGCCATCAGTACCTACACCGGGACAGCTAACTATGGCTACACCTTC	CAISTYTGTANYGYTF
TRBV5-1	.	TRBJ2-3	TRBD2	TGCGCCAGCAGCGCTACTTCTAGCGGGAGCGTAGATACGCAGTATTTT	CASSATSSGSVDTQYF
TRBV3-1/TRBV3-2	.	TRBJ2-1	TRBD2	TGTGCCAGCAGCCACACTAGCGGGCATATTGATGAGCAGTTCTTC	CASSHTSGHIDEQFF
TRBV5-6	.	TRBJ1-5	TRBD1	TGTGCCAGCAGCTGGGGGACAGGGGAGGGTCAGCCCCAGCATTTT	CASSWGTGEGQPQHF
TRBV4-1	.	TRBJ2-4	TRBD2	TGCGCCAGGACTAGCGGGAGGGAGGCCAAAAACATTCAGTACTTC	CARTSGREAKNIQYF
TRBV28	.	TRBJ2-7	TRBD1	TGTGCCAGCAGTTCCCCTGTTGGGACAGGGGGGGAGGAGCAGTACTTC	CASSSPVGTGGEEQYF
TRBV4-1	.	TRBJ1-5	.	TGCGCCAGCAGCATACAGGCGGGCAATCAGCCCCAGCATTTT	CASSIQAGNQPQHF